This entry concerns a single TCR beta chain. Its antigen is undetermined. The entry originates in a study of CD8 T cells in Susac syndrome. The overall study: The sequenced Susac syndrome patients included more than five who had clinically active disease and 8 or 9 who were in remission.

Overall study findings and caveats: Susac-specific public clones were found in both the total CD8+ and the CD8+ TEMRA repertoires, with sixteen in the former and roughly five in the latter.

Reverse transcription of about 0.5 to 1 ug RNA was performed with random hexamers. Amplification of TCR beta CDR3 was carried out by immunoSEQ multiplex PCR, which covered 54 Vbeta and 13 Jbeta segments. One entry per CDR3 protein results from TCRdb running MiXCR on the immunoSEQ multiplex PCR reads. The sample has some 130,000 distinct CDR3 sequences; roughly 94% are singletons. The CDR3 length is 15 residues. Trimming cost V 0 bases and J 6 bases; bases outside gene matches: 5. Germline loops: CDR1 DFQATT, CDR2 SNEGSKA (reference sequence). TEMRA cells were FACS-enriched, unlike CD8+ and CD4+ T cells, which were negatively isolated.

What was sequenced was CD8+ T cells from PBMCs. The rearrangement joins TRBV20-1 to TRBJ2-1, with 10 positions matching TRBD2. The sequence was obtained from a human donor with Susac syndrome. In DNA form, the CDR3 reads TGCAGTGCTAGAGAGGTAGCGGGAGGTCTCAATGAGCAGTTCTTC. It yields the protein CSAREVAGGLNEQFF.